This TCR beta chain was sequenced for a study of PD-1 blockade in classical Hodgkin lymphoma. Measured with immunoSEQ multiplex PCR; TCRdb has only the in-frame clones, and not every one. The sample carries roughly 70,000 clones, 93% recorded once. V was pared by 4 bases and J by 6 bases, with 15 bases between. CDR1 and CDR2 (germline): MDHEN, SYDVKM. The CDR3 totals 14 residues. Specified time point: newly diagnosed, previously untreated cHL patient sample. The rearrangement joins TRBV28 to TRBJ1-1; no definite D call. Sequenced input: peripheral blood mononuclear cells (PBMCs). This TCR came from a human donor with classical Hodgkin lymphoma. This chain's CDR3 is CASSWPPQRSEAFF. The CDR3 region has the DNA TGTGCCAGCAGTTGGCCCCCTCAGCGTTCTGAAGCTTTCTTT.